These T cell receptor beta chains were read from a single sample in a study of a mutant IDH1 vaccine in newly diagnosed glioma. Their antigens are not known. Measured with immunoSEQ multiplex PCR; TCRdb has only the in-frame clones, and not every one. The repertoire includes tens of thousands of clones, about 79% of them detected once, and 5% to 6% sits in the top ten. The material was PBMCs, obtained from a glioma patient whose treatment included an IDH1 peptide vaccine. The receptors come from a man in his fifties with glioma. Both conserved end residues are part of each CDR3. Each record gives: clone size, D gene, J gene, V gene, CDR3 DNA, CDR3 protein. The D gene is left open where the match is weak. Clone size is shown for a subset of rows, as once, few, many or a class of expanded clone.

clone_size: NA
d_call: NA
j_call: TRBJ1-2
v_call: TRBV29-1
cdr3_nt: TGCAGCGTTGACCCAGGCTACACCTTC
cdr3_aa: CSVDPGYTF

clone_size: NA
d_call: NA
j_call: TRBJ2-4
v_call: TRBV9
cdr3_nt: TGTGCCAGCAGCGTGGCGGAGGGCAAAAACATTCAGTACTTC
cdr3_aa: CASSVAEGKNIQYF

clone_size: NA
d_call: TRBD1
j_call: TRBJ2-7
v_call: TRBV29-1
cdr3_nt: TGCAGCGTCGCGGGACAGGGAGGTCAGTACTTC
cdr3_aa: CSVAGQGGQYF

clone_size: once
d_call: TRBD1
j_call: TRBJ2-1
v_call: TRBV5-1
cdr3_nt: TGCGCCAGCAGCGCCGGGACAGTTAAGAATGAGCAGTTCTTC
cdr3_aa: CASSAGTVKNEQFF

clone_size: NA
d_call: NA
j_call: TRBJ1-4
v_call: TRBV5-6
cdr3_nt: TGTGCCAGCAGCTTCCGGACAGCCAACTCTAATGAAAAACTGTTTTTT
cdr3_aa: CASSFRTANSNEKLFF

clone_size: NA
d_call: NA
j_call: TRBJ1-4
v_call: TRBV19
cdr3_nt: TGTGCCAGTAGTGGGGTCAGGGTAAATGAAAAACTGTTTTTT
cdr3_aa: CASSGVRVNEKLFF

clone_size: few
d_call: NA
j_call: TRBJ1-1
v_call: TRBV19
cdr3_nt: TGTGCCAGTGGCCTGATGGGCTTTGGGAACACTGAAGCTTTCTTT
cdr3_aa: CASGLMGFGNTEAFF

clone_size: once
d_call: NA
j_call: TRBJ2-4
v_call: TRBV4-1
cdr3_nt: TGCGCCAGCAGCCAAATGGGGGGTAGGGACATTCAGTACTTC
cdr3_aa: CASSQMGGRDIQYF

clone_size: few
d_call: NA
j_call: TRBJ1-5
v_call: TRBV19
cdr3_nt: TGTGCCAGTAGTATGAGAGGCCAGCCCCAGCATTTT
cdr3_aa: CASSMRGQPQHF

clone_size: few
d_call: TRBD1
j_call: TRBJ1-5
v_call: TRBV18
cdr3_nt: TGTGCCAGCTCACTGGGGACAGGGGGCCAGCCCCAGCATTTT
cdr3_aa: CASSLGTGGQPQHF

clone_size: NA
d_call: NA
j_call: TRBJ1-2
v_call: TRBV5-1
cdr3_nt: TGCGCCAGCAGCTTGGGAGACACCAATGGCTACACCTTC
cdr3_aa: CASSLGDTNGYTF